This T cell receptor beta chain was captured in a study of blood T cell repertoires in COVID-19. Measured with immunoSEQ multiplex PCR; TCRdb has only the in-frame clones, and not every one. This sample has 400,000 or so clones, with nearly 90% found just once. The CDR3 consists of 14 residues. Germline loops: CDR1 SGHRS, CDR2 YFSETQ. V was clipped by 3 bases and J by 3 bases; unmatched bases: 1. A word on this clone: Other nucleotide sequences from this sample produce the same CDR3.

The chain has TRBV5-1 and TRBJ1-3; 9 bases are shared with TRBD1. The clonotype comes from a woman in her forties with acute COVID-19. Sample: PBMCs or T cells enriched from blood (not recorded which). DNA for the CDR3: TGCGCCAGCAGCTCGGACAGGGGTGGAAACACCATATATTTT. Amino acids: CASSSDRGGNTIYF.